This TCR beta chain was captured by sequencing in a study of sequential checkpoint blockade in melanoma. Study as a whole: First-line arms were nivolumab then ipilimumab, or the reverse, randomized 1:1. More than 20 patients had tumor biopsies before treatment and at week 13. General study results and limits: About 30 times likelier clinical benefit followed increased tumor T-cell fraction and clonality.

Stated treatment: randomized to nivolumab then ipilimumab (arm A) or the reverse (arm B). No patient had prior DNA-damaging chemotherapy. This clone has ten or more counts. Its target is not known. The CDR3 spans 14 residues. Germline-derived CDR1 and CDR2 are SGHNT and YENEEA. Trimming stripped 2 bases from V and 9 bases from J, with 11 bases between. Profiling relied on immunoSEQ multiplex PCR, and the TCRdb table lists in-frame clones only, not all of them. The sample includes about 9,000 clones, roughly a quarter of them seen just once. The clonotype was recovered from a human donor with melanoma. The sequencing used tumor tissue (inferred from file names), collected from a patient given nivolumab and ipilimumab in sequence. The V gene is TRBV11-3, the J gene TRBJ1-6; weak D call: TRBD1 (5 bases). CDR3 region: CASSLRGFGSPLHF. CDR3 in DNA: TGTGCCAGCAGCTTACGGGGGTTTGGTTCACCCCTCCACTTT.